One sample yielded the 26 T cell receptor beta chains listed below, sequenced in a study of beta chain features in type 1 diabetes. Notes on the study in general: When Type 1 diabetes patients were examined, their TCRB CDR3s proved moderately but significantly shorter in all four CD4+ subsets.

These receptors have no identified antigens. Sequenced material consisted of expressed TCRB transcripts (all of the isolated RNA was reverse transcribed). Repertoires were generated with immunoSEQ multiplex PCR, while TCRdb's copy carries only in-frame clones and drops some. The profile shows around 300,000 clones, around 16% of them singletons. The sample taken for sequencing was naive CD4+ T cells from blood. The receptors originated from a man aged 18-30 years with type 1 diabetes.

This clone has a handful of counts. CDR3 sequence reads: CASSPRQGAYNSPLHF. CDR3 DNA sequence: TGCGCCAGCAGCCCGAGACAGGGGGCGTATAATTCACCCCTCCACTTT. V gene TRBV4-3 combines with J gene TRBJ1-6; TRBD1 agrees at 10 bases. This CDR3 has 16 residues. Trimming took 4 bases from V and 4 from J; bases not matched to a gene: 4. Germline V CDR1 and CDR2: LGHNA, YSLEER.

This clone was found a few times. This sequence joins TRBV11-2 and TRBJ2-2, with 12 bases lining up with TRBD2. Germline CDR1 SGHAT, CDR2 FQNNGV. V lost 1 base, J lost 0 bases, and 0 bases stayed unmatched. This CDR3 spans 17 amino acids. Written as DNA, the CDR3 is TGTGCCAGCAGCTTAGGGACTAGCGGGACGAACACCGGGGAGCTGTTTTTT. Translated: CASSLGTSGTNTGELFF. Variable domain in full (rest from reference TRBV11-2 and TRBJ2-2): EAGVAQSPRYKIIEKRQSVAFWCNPISGHATLYWYQQILGQGPKLLIQFQNNGVVDDSQLPKDRFSAERLKGVDSTLKIQPAKLEDSAVYLCASSLGTSGTNTGELFFGEGSRLTVL.

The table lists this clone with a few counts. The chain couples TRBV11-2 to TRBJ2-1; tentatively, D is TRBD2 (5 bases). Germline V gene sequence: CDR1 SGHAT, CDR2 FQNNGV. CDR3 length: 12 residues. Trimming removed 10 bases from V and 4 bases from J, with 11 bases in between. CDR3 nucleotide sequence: TGTGCCACCCAAGCGGCGTACAATGAGCAGTTCTTC. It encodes CATQAAYNEQFF.

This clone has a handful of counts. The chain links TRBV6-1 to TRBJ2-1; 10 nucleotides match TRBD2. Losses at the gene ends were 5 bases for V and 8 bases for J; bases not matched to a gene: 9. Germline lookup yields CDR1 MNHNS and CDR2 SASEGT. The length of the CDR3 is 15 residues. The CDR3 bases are TGTGCCAGCAGTCTCCTCAGCGGGAGGGCCTATGAGCAGTTCTTC. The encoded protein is CASSLLSGRAYEQFF.

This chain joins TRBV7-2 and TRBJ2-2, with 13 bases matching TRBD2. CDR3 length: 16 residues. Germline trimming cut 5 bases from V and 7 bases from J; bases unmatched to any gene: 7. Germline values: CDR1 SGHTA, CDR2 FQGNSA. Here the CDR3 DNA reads TGTGCCAGCAGCCCGGGACTAGCGGGGCCCAGCGGGGAGCTGTTTTTT. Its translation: CASSPGLAGPSGELFF.

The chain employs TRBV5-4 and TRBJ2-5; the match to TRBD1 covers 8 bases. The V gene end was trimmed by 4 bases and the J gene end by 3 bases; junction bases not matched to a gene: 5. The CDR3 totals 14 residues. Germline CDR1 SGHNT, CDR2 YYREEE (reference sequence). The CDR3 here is CASSPWDRKETQYF. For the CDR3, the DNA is TGTGCCAGCAGCCCCTGGGACAGGAAAGAGACCCAGTACTTC.

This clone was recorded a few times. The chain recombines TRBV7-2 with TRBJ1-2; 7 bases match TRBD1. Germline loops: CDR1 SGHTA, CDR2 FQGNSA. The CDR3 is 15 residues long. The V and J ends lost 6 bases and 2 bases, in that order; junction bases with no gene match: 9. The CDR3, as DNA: TGTGCCAGCAGGGCAATTCAGGGGGGAAACTATGGCTACACCTTC. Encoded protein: CASRAIQGGNYGYTF.

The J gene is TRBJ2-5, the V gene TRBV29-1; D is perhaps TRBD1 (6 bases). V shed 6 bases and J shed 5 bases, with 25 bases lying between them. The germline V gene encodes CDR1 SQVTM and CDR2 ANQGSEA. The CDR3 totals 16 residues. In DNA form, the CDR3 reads TGCAGCGTGCAACTCCGGGACATCTTTGTCGGGGAGACCCAGTACTTC. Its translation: CSVQLRDIFVGETQYF.

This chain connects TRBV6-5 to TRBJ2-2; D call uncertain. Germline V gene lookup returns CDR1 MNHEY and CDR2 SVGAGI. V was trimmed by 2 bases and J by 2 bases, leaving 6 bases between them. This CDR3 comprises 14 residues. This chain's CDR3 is CASSYTVNTGELFF. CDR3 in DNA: TGTGCCAGCAGTTACACAGTAAACACCGGGGAGCTGTTTTTT.

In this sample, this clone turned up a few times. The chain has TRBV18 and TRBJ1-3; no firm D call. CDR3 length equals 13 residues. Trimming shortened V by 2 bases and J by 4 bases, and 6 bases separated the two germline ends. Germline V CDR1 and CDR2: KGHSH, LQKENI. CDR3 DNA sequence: TGTGCCAGCTCACCAGGCCCCGGAAACACCATATATTTT. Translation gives CASSPGPGNTIYF.

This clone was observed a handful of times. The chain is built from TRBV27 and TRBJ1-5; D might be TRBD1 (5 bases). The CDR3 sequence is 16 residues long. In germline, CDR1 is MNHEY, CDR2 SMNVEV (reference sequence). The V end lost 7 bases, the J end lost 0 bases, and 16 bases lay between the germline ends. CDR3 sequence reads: CASTGSRDYSNQPQHF. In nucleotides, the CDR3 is TGTGCCAGCACCGGGAGCAGGGACTATAGCAATCAGCCCCAGCATTTT.

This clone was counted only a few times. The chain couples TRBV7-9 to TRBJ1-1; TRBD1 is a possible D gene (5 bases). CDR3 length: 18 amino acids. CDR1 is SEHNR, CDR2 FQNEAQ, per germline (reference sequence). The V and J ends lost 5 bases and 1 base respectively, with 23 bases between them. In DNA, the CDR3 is TGTGCCAGCAGCCGCCCGCGGGGCAAGGTGTATCGGAACACTGAAGCTTTCTTT. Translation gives CASSRPRGKVYRNTEAFF.

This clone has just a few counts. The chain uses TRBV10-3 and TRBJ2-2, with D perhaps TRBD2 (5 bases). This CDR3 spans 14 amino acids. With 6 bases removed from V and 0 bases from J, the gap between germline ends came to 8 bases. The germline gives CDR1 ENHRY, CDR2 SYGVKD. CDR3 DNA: TGTGCCATCAGGGCGGGCGCGAACACCGGGGAGCTGTTTTTT. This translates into CAIRAGANTGELFF.

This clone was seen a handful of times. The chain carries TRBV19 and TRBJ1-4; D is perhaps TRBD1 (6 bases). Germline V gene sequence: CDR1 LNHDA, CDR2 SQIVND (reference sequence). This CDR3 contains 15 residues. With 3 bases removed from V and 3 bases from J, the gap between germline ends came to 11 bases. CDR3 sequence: CASSISDRPNEKLFF. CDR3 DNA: TGTGCCAGTAGTATCTCGGACAGACCTAATGAAAAACTGTTTTTT.

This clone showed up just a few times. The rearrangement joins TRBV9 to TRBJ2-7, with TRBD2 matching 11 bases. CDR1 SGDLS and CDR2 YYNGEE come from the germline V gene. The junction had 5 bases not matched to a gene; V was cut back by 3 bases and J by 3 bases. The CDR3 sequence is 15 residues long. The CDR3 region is CASSAGGLAGYEQYF. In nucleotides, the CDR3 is TGTGCCAGCAGCGCCGGTGGACTAGCGGGCTACGAGCAGTACTTC.

CDR3 protein: CASPLAGGTDTQYF. The CDR3 nucleotides are TGTGCCAGTCCCCTAGCGGGGGGCACAGATACGCAGTATTTT. The chain couples TRBV7-2 to TRBJ2-3, with 10 bases that match TRBD2. Germline lookup yields CDR1 SGHTA and CDR2 FQGNSA. J lost 1 base, V lost 9 bases, and 4 bases had no gene match. This CDR3 has 14 amino acids.

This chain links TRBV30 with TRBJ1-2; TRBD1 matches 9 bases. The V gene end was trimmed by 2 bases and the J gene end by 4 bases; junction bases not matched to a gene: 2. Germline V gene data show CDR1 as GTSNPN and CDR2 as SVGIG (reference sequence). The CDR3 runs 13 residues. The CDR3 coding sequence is TGTGCCTGGAGTACGGGACAGGGCTATGGCTACACCTTC. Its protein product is CAWSTGQGYGYTF.

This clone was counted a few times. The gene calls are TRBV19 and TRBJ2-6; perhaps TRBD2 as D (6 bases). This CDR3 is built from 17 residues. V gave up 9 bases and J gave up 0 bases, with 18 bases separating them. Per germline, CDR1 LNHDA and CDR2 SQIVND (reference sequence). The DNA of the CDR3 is TGTGCCAGCAGCCCCGGCGCGGGAAGCTCTGGGGCCAACGTCCTGACTTTC. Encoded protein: CASSPGAGSSGANVLTF.

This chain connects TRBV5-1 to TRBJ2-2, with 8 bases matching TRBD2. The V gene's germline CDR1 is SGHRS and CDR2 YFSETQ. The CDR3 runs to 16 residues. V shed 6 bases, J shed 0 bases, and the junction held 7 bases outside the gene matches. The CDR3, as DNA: TGCGCCAGCACCGATCCCGGGAGGGCGAACACCGGGGAGCTGTTTTTT. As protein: CASTDPGRANTGELFF.

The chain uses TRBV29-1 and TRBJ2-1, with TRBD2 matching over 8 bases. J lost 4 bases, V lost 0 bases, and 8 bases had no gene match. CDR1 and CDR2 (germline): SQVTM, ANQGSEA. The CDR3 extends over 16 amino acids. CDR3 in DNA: TGCAGCGTTGAAGATCTTCCGGGGGGGTTTTACAATGAGCAGTTCTTC. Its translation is CSVEDLPGGFYNEQFF.

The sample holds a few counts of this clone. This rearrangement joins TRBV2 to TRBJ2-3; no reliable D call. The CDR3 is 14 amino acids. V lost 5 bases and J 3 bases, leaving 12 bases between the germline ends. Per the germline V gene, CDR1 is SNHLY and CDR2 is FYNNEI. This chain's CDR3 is CASSSDGRTDTQYF. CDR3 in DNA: TGTGCCAGCAGTAGCGACGGTCGGACAGATACGCAGTATTTT.

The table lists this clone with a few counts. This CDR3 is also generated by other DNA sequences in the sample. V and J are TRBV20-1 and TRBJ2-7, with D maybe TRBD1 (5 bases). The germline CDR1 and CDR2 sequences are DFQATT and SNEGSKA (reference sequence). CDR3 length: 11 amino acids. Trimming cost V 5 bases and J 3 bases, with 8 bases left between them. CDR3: CSADQGYEQYF. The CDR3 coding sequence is TGCAGTGCTGACCAGGGCTACGAGCAGTACTTC.

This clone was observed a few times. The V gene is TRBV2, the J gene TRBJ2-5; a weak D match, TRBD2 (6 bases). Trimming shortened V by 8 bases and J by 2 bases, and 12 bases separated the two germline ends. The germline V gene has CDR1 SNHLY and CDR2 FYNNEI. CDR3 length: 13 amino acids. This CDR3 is CASGRAGQETQYF. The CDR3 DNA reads TGTGCCAGCGGTAGAGCGGGTCAAGAGACCCAGTACTTC.

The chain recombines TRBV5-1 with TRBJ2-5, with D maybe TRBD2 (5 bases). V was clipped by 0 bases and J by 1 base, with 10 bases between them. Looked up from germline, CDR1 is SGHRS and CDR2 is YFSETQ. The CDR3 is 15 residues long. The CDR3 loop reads CASSLGSSTQETQYF. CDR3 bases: TGCGCCAGCAGCTTGGGGTCTAGCACCCAAGAGACCCAGTACTTC. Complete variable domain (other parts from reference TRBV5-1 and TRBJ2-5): KAGVTQTPRYLIKTRGQQVTLSCSPISGHRSVSWYQQTPGQGLQFLFEYFSETQRNKGNFPGRFSGRQFSNSRSEMNVSTLELGDSALYLCASSLGSSTQETQYFGPGTRLLVL.

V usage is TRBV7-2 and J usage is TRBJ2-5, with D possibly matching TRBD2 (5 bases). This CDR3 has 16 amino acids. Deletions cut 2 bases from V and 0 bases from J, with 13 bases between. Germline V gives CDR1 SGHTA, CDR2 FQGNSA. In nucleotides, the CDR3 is TGTGCCAGCAGCTTAAGGACTTCCCTGTACCAAGAGACCCAGTACTTC. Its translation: CASSLRTSLYQETQYF.

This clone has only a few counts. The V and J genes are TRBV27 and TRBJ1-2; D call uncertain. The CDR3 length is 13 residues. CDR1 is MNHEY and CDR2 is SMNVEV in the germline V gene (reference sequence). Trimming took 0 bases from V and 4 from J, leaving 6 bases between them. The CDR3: CASSLSGIYGYTF. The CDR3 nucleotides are TGTGCCAGCAGTTTATCCGGGATCTATGGCTACACCTTC.